The TCR beta chain under discussion was sequenced for a study of blood T cell repertoires in COVID-19. Study at large: COVID-19 samples collected from the United States, Italy and Spain covered acute and convalescent phases. Sources were T cells, B-cell-depleted T cells, or PBMCs; the material itself was cDNA or gDNA.

Authors' data handling: From reference gene primer amplification, estimates of nucleated cell counts were derived. Assay used: immunoSEQ multiplex PCR; TCRdb lists only in-frame clones, some missing. V and J calls and clone size come straight from that table; D and trimming were deduced from the DNA. The profile shows about 130,000 clones, roughly three quarters of them singletons. The germline V gene has CDR1 SGHTA and CDR2 FQGNSA. This CDR3 is built from 12 residues. V trimming: 7 bases; J trimming: 3 bases; junction bases outside the gene matches: 1. The chain combines TRBV7-2 with TRBJ2-3, with 7 bases identical to TRBD1. Sequences were obtained from peripheral blood. The TCR sequence derives from a woman aged 70-85 years with acute or convalescent COVID-19. CDR3: CASKGATDTQYF. CDR3 sequence (DNA): TGTGCCAGCAAGGGGGCAACAGATACGCAGTATTTT.